This is a list of T cell receptor beta chains from one sample in a study of blood T cell repertoires in COVID-19. Using immunoSEQ multiplex PCR, the repertoire was profiled, and TCRdb retains in-frame clones only, with some absent. Of approximately 80,000 clones listed, around 81% are singletons. Material for sequencing was peripheral blood. The receptors come from an elderly man with acute or convalescent COVID-19. The CDR3 runs from the conserved cysteine through the conserved F or W. A D gene is named only where the DNA matches it firmly. Size values are once, few and many counts, or a class for expanded clones, and some rows have none.

j_gene: TRBJ1-2; abundance: .; d_gene: TRBD1; v_gene: TRBV12-3/TRBV12-4; CDR3aa: CASSSGGYGYTF
j_gene: TRBJ2-5; abundance: .; d_gene: TRBD1; v_gene: TRBV5-1; CDR3aa: CASTDMGQNQETQYF
j_gene: TRBJ2-7; abundance: .; d_gene: TRBD1; v_gene: TRBV5-1; CDR3aa: CASSFMGTGDEQYF
j_gene: TRBJ1-4; abundance: once; d_gene: .; v_gene: TRBV2; CDR3aa: CASSTRLGGYEKLFF
j_gene: TRBJ2-1; abundance: .; d_gene: TRBD2; v_gene: TRBV28; CDR3aa: CASSLPWTSGYNEQFF
j_gene: TRBJ2-7; abundance: .; d_gene: TRBD2; v_gene: TRBV5-1; CDR3aa: CASSYLAGSSYEQYF
j_gene: TRBJ2-4; abundance: .; d_gene: TRBD1; v_gene: TRBV6-5; CDR3aa: CATLRGQGNIQYF
j_gene: TRBJ1-5; abundance: once; d_gene: .; v_gene: TRBV4-2; CDR3aa: CASSQGGPGHSNQPQHF
j_gene: TRBJ2-2; abundance: .; d_gene: .; v_gene: TRBV19; CDR3aa: CASSPVGTGELFF
j_gene: TRBJ1-5; abundance: .; d_gene: TRBD1; v_gene: TRBV4-1; CDR3aa: CASSQGTGLSNQPQHF
j_gene: TRBJ2-1; abundance: once; d_gene: .; v_gene: TRBV5-1; CDR3aa: CASSQQGTYNEQFF
j_gene: TRBJ2-1; abundance: .; d_gene: TRBD2; v_gene: TRBV19; CDR3aa: CASSISTSGTIF
j_gene: TRBJ2-2; abundance: .; d_gene: TRBD2; v_gene: TRBV2; CDR3aa: CASSEIASGRTGELFF
j_gene: TRBJ2-5; abundance: once; d_gene: TRBD1; v_gene: TRBV5-1; CDR3aa: CASSWLQGAQETQYF
j_gene: TRBJ2-1; abundance: .; d_gene: TRBD2; v_gene: TRBV27; CDR3aa: CASSFLSPSGRHYNEQFF
j_gene: TRBJ2-3; abundance: many; d_gene: TRBD2; v_gene: TRBV6-4; CDR3aa: CASSAVAGGPSYTQYF
j_gene: TRBJ2-3; abundance: .; d_gene: TRBD1; v_gene: TRBV19; CDR3aa: CASSIMRGPKTDTQYF
j_gene: TRBJ1-1; abundance: .; d_gene: .; v_gene: TRBV2; CDR3aa: CASSTGLNTEAFF
j_gene: TRBJ1-5; abundance: .; d_gene: .; v_gene: TRBV6-5; CDR3aa: CASTETGDQPQHF
j_gene: TRBJ1-2; abundance: .; d_gene: .; v_gene: TRBV29-1; CDR3aa: CSVRGWASGYGYTF
j_gene: TRBJ2-3; abundance: .; d_gene: TRBD2; v_gene: TRBV10-1; CDR3aa: CASSEGVAGGESTQYF
j_gene: TRBJ2-5; abundance: .; d_gene: .; v_gene: TRBV5-1; CDR3aa: CASSLQAVEETQYF
j_gene: TRBJ2-5; abundance: .; d_gene: .; v_gene: TRBV2; CDR3aa: CASSDSQETQYF
j_gene: TRBJ1-1; abundance: .; d_gene: .; v_gene: TRBV7-9; CDR3aa: CASSLARAGTEAFF
j_gene: TRBJ1-1; abundance: .; d_gene: .; v_gene: TRBV28; CDR3aa: CASSSLRRGGRGRMNTEAFF
j_gene: TRBJ1-2; abundance: .; d_gene: .; v_gene: TRBV5-1; CDR3aa: CASSFRRDYGYTF
j_gene: TRBJ2-1; abundance: .; d_gene: TRBD2; v_gene: TRBV6-4; CDR3aa: CASKIGTNHNEQFF